The text below deals with one TCR beta chain. In its sample, this clonotype was seen a few times. Which antigen it targets is not known. The input lacks base qualities; no much larger clone sits a single base away. Its CDR3 holds 16 amino acids, cysteine through phenylalanine. Just the 48-base CDR3 DNA is kept, in frame starting at base 1. Deletion took 0 bases off V and 4 bases off J, with a span of 15 bases between the germline ends. CDR1 DFQATT and CDR2 SNEGSKA are derived from the germline V gene (reference sequence). This sample is drawn from a study of HIV-infected patients and healthy controls (dated by TCRdb to the mid-2010s). Receptor amplification or capture employed 5' RACE. Sequencing took place on an Illumina MiSeq. TCRdb reprocessed the public reads (quality trimming at Q25 with fastp, clone calling with MiXCR) and kept in-frame beta chains. CDR3 protein sequences are deduplicated, and each keeps its most common genes and DNA. The sample table shows about 64,000 distinct CDR3 sequences, and 15% to 20% are seen once. The ten largest account for over 1.1% of the sample.

The sequence is built from TRBV20-1 and TRBJ1-4; matching of 5 bases hints at TRBD1 as the D gene. The receptor comes from a human donor in good health. The sequenced sample was CD4+ T cells from blood. At the DNA level, the sequence is TGCAGTGCTAGAGATCGGATGGGGGGGTTTAATGAAAAACTGTTTTTT. This codes for CSARDRMGGFNEKLFF.